This record concerns one T cell receptor beta chain sequence. Different DNA sequences within this sample yield the same CDR3. The data originate from a study of blood T cell repertoires in COVID-19. Across the study: COVID-19 samples, acute and convalescent, were from the United States, Italy and Spain. In each case, the material was cDNA or gDNA derived from T cells, B-cell-depleted T cells, or PBMCs.

Under the authors' procedure: Nucleated cell counts were estimated from reference gene primer amplification. Sequencing was performed with immunoSEQ multiplex PCR; in TCRdb, only in-frame clones are kept and a portion is missing. Clonal size and the V and J genes are those of that table, whereas D and trimming came from the DNA. The profile shows a few hundred thousand clones, about four fifths of them singletons. CDR3 length: 14 amino acids. V lost 6 bases, J lost 2 bases, and 4 bases stayed unmatched. The germline CDR1 and CDR2 sequences are LNHDA and SQIVND (reference sequence). Sequencing input: peripheral blood. This sequence originates from a person in their 70s with COVID-19, enrolled during active disease. V gene TRBV19 combines with J gene TRBJ2-7; 10 bases are a match to TRBD1. The CDR3 loop is CASRRDRGAYEQYF. The CDR3 DNA follows: TGTGCCAGTAGGCGGGACAGGGGCGCCTACGAGCAGTACTTC.